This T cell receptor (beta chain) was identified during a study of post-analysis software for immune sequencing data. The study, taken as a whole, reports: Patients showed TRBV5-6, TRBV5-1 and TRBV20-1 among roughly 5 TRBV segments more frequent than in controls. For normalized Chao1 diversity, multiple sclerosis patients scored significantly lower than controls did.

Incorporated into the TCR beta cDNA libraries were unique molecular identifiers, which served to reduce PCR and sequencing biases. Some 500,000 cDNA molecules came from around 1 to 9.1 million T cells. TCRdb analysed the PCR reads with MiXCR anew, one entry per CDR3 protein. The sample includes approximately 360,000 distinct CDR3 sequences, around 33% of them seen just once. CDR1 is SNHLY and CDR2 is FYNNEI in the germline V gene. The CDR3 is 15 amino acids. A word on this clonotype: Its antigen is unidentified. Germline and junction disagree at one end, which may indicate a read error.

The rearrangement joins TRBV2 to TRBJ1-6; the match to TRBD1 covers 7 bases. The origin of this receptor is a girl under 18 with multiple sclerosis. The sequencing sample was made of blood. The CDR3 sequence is CASSLQGTLGSPLYF. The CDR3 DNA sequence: TGTGCCAGCAGTCTACAGGGGACCCTGGGTTCACCCCTCTACTTT.